Given below is one TCR beta chain in context. Its antigen is not known. TCRdb's copy holds only in-frame clones and misses some; the assay was immunoSEQ multiplex PCR. The sample holds about 380,000 clones, approximately 97% seen once. This sample was taken from a study of shared clonotypes between healthy human individuals. Study-wide findings and caveats: Collection of samples was limited to blood; tissue repertoires likely differ.

The material sequenced was memory CD8+ T cells sorted from blood. Specified subset: CD45RO+ cells pooled with CCR7-negative TemRA cells. This receptor was obtained from a man under 40 in good health.

The CDR3 coding sequence is TGTGCCAGCAGCTTAGGGCAACTGAACACTGAAGCTTTCTTT. This encodes CASSLGQLNTEAFF. The rearrangement uses TRBV7-2 and TRBJ1-1; D remains ambiguous. The germline CDR1 and CDR2 sequences are SGHTA and FQGNSA. V dropped 1 base and J dropped 0 bases, with 6 bases sitting between them. The CDR3 contains 14 residues.